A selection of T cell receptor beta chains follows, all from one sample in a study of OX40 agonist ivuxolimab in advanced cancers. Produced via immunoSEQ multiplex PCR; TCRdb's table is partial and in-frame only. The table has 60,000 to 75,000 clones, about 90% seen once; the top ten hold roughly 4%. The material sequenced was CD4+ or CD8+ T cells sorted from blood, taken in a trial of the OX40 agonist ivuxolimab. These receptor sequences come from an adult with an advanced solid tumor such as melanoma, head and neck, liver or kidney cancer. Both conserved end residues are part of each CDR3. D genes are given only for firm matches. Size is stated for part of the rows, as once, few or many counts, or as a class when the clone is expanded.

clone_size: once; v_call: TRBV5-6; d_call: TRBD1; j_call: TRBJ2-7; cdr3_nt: TGTGCCAGCAGTTCGACAGGGTACGAGCAGTACTTC; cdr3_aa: CASSSTGYEQYF
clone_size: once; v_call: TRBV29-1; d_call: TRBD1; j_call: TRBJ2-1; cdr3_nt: TGCAGCGTCCTACTGGGGACAGGGGTCAATGAGCAGTTCTTC; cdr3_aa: CSVLLGTGVNEQFF
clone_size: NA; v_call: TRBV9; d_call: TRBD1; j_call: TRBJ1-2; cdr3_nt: TGTGCCAGCAGCGTAGGGACAGGGGCAAATGGCTACACCTTC; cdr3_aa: CASSVGTGANGYTF
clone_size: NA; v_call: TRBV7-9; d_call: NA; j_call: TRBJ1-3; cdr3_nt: TGTGCCAGCAGCTTCCCCTTCGCTGGCCTCTCTGGAAACACCATATATTTT; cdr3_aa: CASSFPFAGLSGNTIYF
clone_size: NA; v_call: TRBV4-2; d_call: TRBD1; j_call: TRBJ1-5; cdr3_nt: TGTGCCAGCAGCGAGCAGGGGGGAGGGAATCAGCCCCAGCATTTT; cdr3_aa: CASSEQGGGNQPQHF
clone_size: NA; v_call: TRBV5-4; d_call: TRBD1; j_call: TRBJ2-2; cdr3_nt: TGTGCCACCCAGCGGACAGGGGTACCCGGGGAGCTGTTTTTT; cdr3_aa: CATQRTGVPGELFF
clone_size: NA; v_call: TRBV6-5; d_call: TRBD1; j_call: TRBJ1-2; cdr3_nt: TGTGCCAGCAGGACGGTACAGGGGGCGGACCGGGGCTACACCTTC; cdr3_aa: CASRTVQGADRGYTF
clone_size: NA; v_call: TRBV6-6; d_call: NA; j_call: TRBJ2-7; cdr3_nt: TGTGCCAGCAGTTACGGGGCGGGCCAGGGAGGCGAGCAGTACTTC; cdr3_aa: CASSYGAGQGGEQYF
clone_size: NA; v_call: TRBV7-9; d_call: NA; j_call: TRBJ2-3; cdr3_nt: TGTGCCAGCAGTCTTAGTCAGGGGCCTCCCACAGATACGCAGTATTTT; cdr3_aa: CASSLSQGPPTDTQYF
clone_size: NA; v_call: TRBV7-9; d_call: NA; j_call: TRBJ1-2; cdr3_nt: TGTGCCAGCAGCCCCCGGGACATCCCTAACTATGGCTACACCTTC; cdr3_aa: CASSPRDIPNYGYTF
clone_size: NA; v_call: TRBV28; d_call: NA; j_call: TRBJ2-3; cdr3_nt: TGTGCCAGCAACCCGACCGCAGATACGCAGTATTTT; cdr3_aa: CASNPTADTQYF
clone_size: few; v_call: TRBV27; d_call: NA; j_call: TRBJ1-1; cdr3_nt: TGTGCCAGTGGGAATGGGGCCCTGAACACTGAAGCTTTCTTT; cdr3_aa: CASGNGALNTEAFF
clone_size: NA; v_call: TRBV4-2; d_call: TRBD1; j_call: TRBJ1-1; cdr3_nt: TGTGCCAGCAGCCACGATACGGACAGGTATACTGAAGCTTTCTTT; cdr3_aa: CASSHDTDRYTEAFF
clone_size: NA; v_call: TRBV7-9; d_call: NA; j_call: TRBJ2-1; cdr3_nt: TGTGCCAGCAGCCGAATGAACAATGAGCAGTTCTTC; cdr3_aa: CASSRMNNEQFF
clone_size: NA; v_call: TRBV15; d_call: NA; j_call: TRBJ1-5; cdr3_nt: TGTGCCACCAGCAACAGTAAGGTAGGACAGCCCCAGCATTTT; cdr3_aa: CATSNSKVGQPQHF
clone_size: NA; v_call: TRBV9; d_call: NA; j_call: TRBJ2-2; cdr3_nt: TGTGCCAGCAGCGTAGGACTTAACACCGGGGAGCTGTTTTTT; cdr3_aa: CASSVGLNTGELFF